A selection of T cell receptor beta chains follows, all from one sample in a study of PD-L1 blockade in urothelial cancer. Produced via immunoSEQ multiplex PCR; TCRdb's table is partial and in-frame only. The sample has approximately 40,000 clones, around nine tenths seen once. The source was PBMCs, collected around atezolizumab (anti-PD-L1) treatment. These receptors all stem from a man aged 55 to 70 with urothelial cancer. CDR3s include the opening cysteine and the closing phenylalanine or tryptophan. D genes are given only for firm matches. Size values are once, few and many counts, or a class for expanded clones, and some rows have none.

CDR3 length: 15; D gene: -; V gene: TRBV19; J gene: TRBJ1-2; clone size: -; CDR3 protein: CASSTDLGANYGYTF; CDR3 DNA: TGTGCCAGTAGTACTGATTTGGGCGCTAACTATGGCTACACCTTC
CDR3 length: 21; D gene: -; V gene: TRBV10-3; J gene: TRBJ2-5; clone size: few; CDR3 protein: CAISESSPGLVGSGSQETQYF; CDR3 DNA: TGTGCCATCAGTGAGTCCAGCCCCGGCCTCGTGGGTAGCGGTTCTCAAGAGACCCAGTACTTC
CDR3 length: 14; D gene: TRBD1; V gene: TRBV5-6; J gene: TRBJ2-5; clone size: -; CDR3 protein: CASSQTGGQETQYF; CDR3 DNA: TGTGCCAGCAGCCAAACAGGGGGCCAAGAGACCCAGTACTTC
CDR3 length: 18; D gene: TRBD2; V gene: TRBV2; J gene: TRBJ2-3; clone size: -; CDR3 protein: CASSEGGLAGVYTDTQYF; CDR3 DNA: TGTGCCAGCAGTGAAGGGGGACTAGCGGGGGTTTACACAGATACGCAGTATTTT
CDR3 length: 14; D gene: -; V gene: TRBV5-1; J gene: TRBJ1-1; clone size: -; CDR3 protein: CASSLAEAVYLAFF; CDR3 DNA: TGCGCCAGCAGCTTGGCCGAGGCGGTATATCTGGCTTTCTTT
CDR3 length: 14; D gene: TRBD1; V gene: TRBV19; J gene: TRBJ2-5; clone size: -; CDR3 protein: CASGHTGGGSAQYF; CDR3 DNA: TGTGCCAGTGGGCATACAGGGGGCGGTTCGGCCCAGTACTTC
CDR3 length: 12; D gene: TRBD1; V gene: TRBV28; J gene: TRBJ1-5; clone size: -; CDR3 protein: CASSQGGQPQHF; CDR3 DNA: TGTGCCAGCAGCCAGGGGGGTCAGCCCCAGCATTTT
CDR3 length: 16; D gene: -; V gene: TRBV5-1; J gene: TRBJ2-2; clone size: once; CDR3 protein: CASSLMGGRGTGELFF; CDR3 DNA: TGCGCCAGCAGCTTGATGGGGGGACGAGGCACCGGGGAGCTGTTTTTT
CDR3 length: 14; D gene: -; V gene: TRBV29-1; J gene: TRBJ2-7; clone size: -; CDR3 protein: CSVGPRLNSYEQYF; CDR3 DNA: TGCAGCGTTGGTCCGAGGCTCAACTCCTACGAGCAGTACTTC
CDR3 length: 15; D gene: TRBD2; V gene: TRBV7-6; J gene: TRBJ2-2; clone size: few; CDR3 protein: CASSSTSGSGGELFF; CDR3 DNA: TGTGCCAGCAGCTCGACTAGCGGGAGCGGCGGGGAGCTGTTTTTT
CDR3 length: 14; D gene: -; V gene: TRBV5-5; J gene: TRBJ2-7; clone size: -; CDR3 protein: CASSSDGGGYEQYF; CDR3 DNA: TGTGCCAGCAGCTCGGACGGAGGCGGCTACGAGCAGTACTTC
CDR3 length: 15; D gene: -; V gene: TRBV4-2; J gene: TRBJ2-1; clone size: -; CDR3 protein: CASSQRPGMGNEQFF; CDR3 DNA: TGTGCCAGCAGCCAACGACCAGGGATGGGCAATGAGCAGTTCTTC
CDR3 length: 14; D gene: TRBD2; V gene: TRBV9; J gene: TRBJ2-7; clone size: -; CDR3 protein: CASSKSGGHYEQYF; CDR3 DNA: TGTGCCAGCAGTAAGAGCGGGGGGCACTACGAGCAGTACTTC
CDR3 length: 13; D gene: TRBD2; V gene: TRBV10-1; J gene: TRBJ2-5; clone size: -; CDR3 protein: CASRNKGLIKGYF; CDR3 DNA: TGCGCCAGCAGGAACAAGGGACTAATTAAAGGGTACTTC
CDR3 length: 15; D gene: -; V gene: TRBV11-2; J gene: TRBJ1-2; clone size: -; CDR3 protein: CASSLVEPRDYGYTF; CDR3 DNA: TGTGCCAGCAGCTTAGTAGAACCCAGGGACTATGGCTACACCTTC
CDR3 length: 15; D gene: TRBD1; V gene: TRBV28; J gene: TRBJ2-2; clone size: -; CDR3 protein: CASSRGTVNTGELFF; CDR3 DNA: TGTGCCAGCAGTAGGGGGACAGTCAACACCGGGGAGCTGTTTTTT
CDR3 length: 17; D gene: TRBD2; V gene: TRBV9; J gene: TRBJ2-4; clone size: -; CDR3 protein: CASSVGTSGRAKNIQYF; CDR3 DNA: TGTGCCAGCAGCGTTGGGACTAGCGGGAGAGCCAAAAACATTCAGTACTTC
CDR3 length: 15; D gene: -; V gene: TRBV6-5; J gene: TRBJ1-1; clone size: -; CDR3 protein: CASSYSRLMNTEAFF; CDR3 DNA: TGTGCCAGCAGTTACTCCAGACTTATGAACACTGAAGCTTTCTTT
CDR3 length: 16; D gene: TRBD2; V gene: TRBV11-3; J gene: TRBJ2-1; clone size: -; CDR3 protein: CASSYGGLSGRVEQFF; CDR3 DNA: TGTGCCAGCAGCTATGGAGGGCTTAGCGGGAGGGTTGAGCAGTTCTTC
CDR3 length: 14; D gene: TRBD1; V gene: TRBV6-5; J gene: TRBJ1-2; clone size: -; CDR3 protein: CASSSRTGIYGYTF; CDR3 DNA: TGTGCCAGCAGTTCACGGACAGGGATCTATGGCTACACCTTC
CDR3 length: 13; D gene: TRBD1; V gene: TRBV29-1; J gene: TRBJ2-5; clone size: -; CDR3 protein: CSTRQGIQETQYF; CDR3 DNA: TGCAGCACACGACAGGGCATCCAAGAGACCCAGTACTTC
CDR3 length: 17; D gene: TRBD2; V gene: TRBV7-9; J gene: TRBJ2-1; clone size: -; CDR3 protein: CASSSDVGLAGGNEQFF; CDR3 DNA: TGTGCCAGCAGCTCAGACGTCGGACTAGCGGGAGGTAATGAGCAGTTCTTC
CDR3 length: 14; D gene: TRBD1; V gene: TRBV30; J gene: TRBJ2-5; clone size: -; CDR3 protein: CAWSGTGGGETQYF; CDR3 DNA: TGTGCCTGGAGTGGGACAGGGGGTGGAGAGACCCAGTACTTC
CDR3 length: 15; D gene: -; V gene: TRBV9; J gene: TRBJ2-5; clone size: once; CDR3 protein: CASSVKGQERETQYF; CDR3 DNA: TGTGCCAGCAGCGTAAAGGGACAAGAGAGGGAGACCCAGTACTTC
CDR3 length: 15; D gene: -; V gene: TRBV9; J gene: TRBJ1-1; clone size: -; CDR3 protein: CASSTGHSPMAEAFF; CDR3 DNA: TGTGCCAGCAGCACCGGACACTCCCCGATGGCTGAAGCTTTCTTT
CDR3 length: 16; D gene: -; V gene: TRBV21-1; J gene: TRBJ2-7; clone size: -; CDR3 protein: CASRQNYTLCWYEQYF; CDR3 DNA: TGTGCCAGCAGACAAAACTATACCCTCTGTTGGTACGAGCAGTACTTC
CDR3 length: 14; D gene: TRBD2; V gene: TRBV5-1; J gene: TRBJ2-3; clone size: -; CDR3 protein: CASSSLAGQDTQYF; CDR3 DNA: TGCGCCAGCAGCTCTCTAGCGGGTCAAGATACGCAGTATTTT
CDR3 length: 14; D gene: TRBD1; V gene: TRBV10-3; J gene: TRBJ1-1; clone size: -; CDR3 protein: CAIRLGTGSTEAFF; CDR3 DNA: TGTGCCATCAGATTAGGGACAGGGAGCACTGAAGCTTTCTTT
CDR3 length: 17; D gene: -; V gene: TRBV7-3; J gene: TRBJ1-6; clone size: -; CDR3 protein: CASSLTFREDYNSPLHF; CDR3 DNA: TGTGCCAGCAGCTTAACCTTCAGGGAGGACTATAATTCACCCCTCCACTTT
CDR3 length: 17; D gene: TRBD1; V gene: TRBV5-1; J gene: TRBJ2-6; clone size: -; CDR3 protein: CASSYGTALSGANVLTF; CDR3 DNA: TGCGCCAGCAGCTACGGGACAGCGTTGTCTGGGGCCAACGTCCTGACTTTC
CDR3 length: 14; D gene: -; V gene: TRBV19; J gene: TRBJ2-7; clone size: -; CDR3 protein: CASSIRGSSYEQYF; CDR3 DNA: TGTGCCAGTAGTATACGGGGGAGCTCCTACGAGCAGTACTTC
CDR3 length: 15; D gene: TRBD2; V gene: TRBV10-3; J gene: TRBJ2-1; clone size: -; CDR3 protein: CAISEETSGNNEQFF; CDR3 DNA: TGTGCCATCAGTGAGGAAACTAGCGGAAACAATGAGCAGTTCTTC
CDR3 length: 18; D gene: -; V gene: TRBV28; J gene: TRBJ2-7; clone size: -; CDR3 protein: CASSFVGGGPGLAYEQYF; CDR3 DNA: TGTGCCAGCAGTTTTGTAGGGGGCGGGCCAGGTCTAGCGTACGAGCAGTACTTC
CDR3 length: 13; D gene: -; V gene: TRBV19; J gene: TRBJ1-1; clone size: -; CDR3 protein: CASSPSLNTEAFF; CDR3 DNA: TGTGCCAGTAGTCCGTCCTTGAACACTGAAGCTTTCTTT
CDR3 length: 14; D gene: TRBD2; V gene: TRBV2; J gene: TRBJ2-7; clone size: -; CDR3 protein: CASSEEAGGYEQYF; CDR3 DNA: TGTGCCAGCAGTGAAGAGGCGGGGGGCTACGAGCAGTACTTC
CDR3 length: 14; D gene: TRBD2; V gene: TRBV6-5; J gene: TRBJ2-1; clone size: -; CDR3 protein: CASRTSGTYNEQFF; CDR3 DNA: TGTGCCAGCAGAACTAGCGGGACCTACAATGAGCAGTTCTTC
CDR3 length: 15; D gene: -; V gene: TRBV5-6; J gene: TRBJ1-1; clone size: -; CDR3 protein: CASKSRGRGNTEAFF; CDR3 DNA: TGTGCCAGCAAAAGTCGTGGCAGGGGAAACACTGAAGCTTTCTTT
CDR3 length: 16; D gene: -; V gene: TRBV6-1; J gene: TRBJ2-7; clone size: -; CDR3 protein: CASSEARGVSSYEQYF; CDR3 DNA: TGTGCCAGCAGTGAAGCGCGCGGGGTGAGCTCCTACGAGCAGTACTTC
CDR3 length: 14; D gene: -; V gene: TRBV27; J gene: TRBJ1-5; clone size: -; CDR3 protein: CASSLSGYGQPQHF; CDR3 DNA: TGTGCCAGCAGTTTGTCAGGGTATGGTCAGCCCCAGCATTTT
CDR3 length: 13; D gene: -; V gene: TRBV10-1; J gene: TRBJ1-1; clone size: few; CDR3 protein: CASSDPGNTEAFF; CDR3 DNA: TGCGCCAGCAGTGATCCGGGGAACACTGAAGCTTTCTTT
CDR3 length: 19; D gene: -; V gene: TRBV10-3; J gene: TRBJ2-4; clone size: -; CDR3 protein: CAISESYEPKTKVENIQYF; CDR3 DNA: TGTGCCATCAGTGAGTCTTACGAACCAAAGACAAAAGTCGAAAACATTCAGTACTTC
CDR3 length: 13; D gene: TRBD1; V gene: TRBV11-2; J gene: TRBJ1-6; clone size: few; CDR3 protein: CATSGTGNSPLHF; CDR3 DNA: TGTGCCACCTCGGGGACAGGGAATTCACCCCTCCACTTT
CDR3 length: 16; D gene: TRBD1; V gene: TRBV15; J gene: TRBJ2-7; clone size: -; CDR3 protein: CATSRGRDRGIYEQYF; CDR3 DNA: TGTGCCACCAGCAGAGGGCGGGACAGGGGGATTTACGAGCAGTACTTC
CDR3 length: 14; D gene: -; V gene: TRBV5-1; J gene: TRBJ1-4; clone size: -; CDR3 protein: CASSTGHSNEKLFF; CDR3 DNA: TGCGCCAGCAGCACAGGTCACTCTAATGAAAAACTGTTTTTT
CDR3 length: 15; D gene: -; V gene: TRBV7-9; J gene: TRBJ2-1; clone size: few; CDR3 protein: CASSLALSSYNEQFF; CDR3 DNA: TGTGCCAGCAGCTTAGCCCTCAGCTCCTACAATGAGCAGTTCTTC
CDR3 length: 17; D gene: TRBD2; V gene: TRBV15; J gene: TRBJ2-1; clone size: -; CDR3 protein: CATSSPSGTSGTFEQFF; CDR3 DNA: TGTGCCACCAGCAGCCCCTCCGGGACTAGCGGGACCTTCGAGCAGTTCTTC